These 10 T cell receptor beta chains were sequenced from one sample in a study of blood T cell repertoires in COVID-19. Assay: immunoSEQ multiplex PCR; the TCRdb copy retains only in-frame clones and omits some. This table holds roughly 180,000 clones, approximately 87% found once. Sequencing was performed on peripheral blood. The receptors here all came from a man between 65 and 85 years old with active or convalescent COVID-19.

The rearrangement joins TRBV7-9 to TRBJ2-3; weak D call: TRBD1 (6 bases). This CDR3 has 16 amino acids. V gave up 0 bases and J gave up 2 bases, with 12 bases separating them. Germline V gene sequence: CDR1 SEHNR, CDR2 FQNEAQ (reference sequence). CDR3 sequence (DNA): TGTGCCAGCAGCTTAGCACCGGGACACGACACAGATACGCAGTATTTT. This sequence encodes CASSLAPGHDTDTQYF.

The chain couples TRBV5-1 to TRBJ1-6; D perhaps matches TRBD1 (6 bases). Germline lookup yields CDR1 SGHRS and CDR2 YFSETQ. V lost 4 bases and J 9 bases, leaving 17 bases between the germline ends. The CDR3 is 15 residues long. CDR3 loop: CASSAGRGYRSPLHF. CDR3 DNA sequence: TGCGCCAGCAGCGCTGGAAGGGGGTACCGTTCACCCCTCCACTTT.

The gene calls are TRBV2 and TRBJ1-1, with 9 positions matching TRBD1. Germline loops: CDR1 SNHLY, CDR2 FYNNEI. The CDR3 runs 15 residues. J gave up 2 bases and V 7 bases, and 8 bases lay outside the gene matches. As DNA, the CDR3 is TGTGCCAGCATTGGGGACAGGGCCCGTAACACTGAAGCTTTCTTT. It specifies CASIGDRARNTEAFF.

The genes are TRBV7-2 and TRBJ2-1; D is perhaps TRBD2 (6 bases). There are 13 residues in the CDR3. Looked up from germline, CDR1 is SGHTA and CDR2 is FQGNSA. V gave up 3 bases and J gave up 13 bases, with 16 bases separating them. Here the CDR3 DNA reads TGTGCCAGCAGCTTCGGGGAAACGGGGGAACAGTTCTTC. Its protein is CASSFGETGEQFF. Filled out from reference TRBV7-2 and TRBJ2-1, the complete variable domain reads GAGVSQSPSNKVTEKGKDVELRCDPISGHTALYWYRQSLGQGLEFLIYFQGNSAPDKSGLPSDRFSAERTGGSVSTLTIQRTQQEDSAVYLCASSFGETGEQFFGPGTRLTVL.

The V call is TRBV18, the J call TRBJ1-2; TRBD1 agrees at 12 bases. CDR3 size: 17 residues. The V gene's germline CDR1 is KGHSH and CDR2 LQKENI. After removal of 5 bases from V and 8 bases from J, the junction contained 15 bases not matched to a gene. The CDR3 DNA is TGTGCCAGCTCATCCACCGGGACAGGGGGCTTTGTACGCGGCTACACCTTC. Translated, it gives CASSSTGTGGFVRGYTF. The full variable domain, with the rest looked up from reference TRBV18 and TRBJ1-2, is NAGVMQNPRHLVRRRGQEARLRCSPMKGHSHVYWYRQLPEEGLKFMVYLQKENIIDESGMPKERFSAEFPKEGPSILRIQQVVRGDSAAYFCASSSTGTGGFVRGYTFGSGTRLTVV.

The CDR3 coding sequence is TGCGCCAGCAGTAGAAATCCTGGACAGGGGTCCGGGCAGTACTTC. This encodes CASSRNPGQGSGQYF. This sequence joins TRBV10-2 and TRBJ2-7; 9 bases fit TRBD1. CDR1 is WSHSY and CDR2 is SAAADI in the germline V gene. The ends lost 5 bases at V and 9 bases at J; junction bases unmatched: 14. The CDR3 contains 15 residues.

The rearrangement uses TRBV18 and TRBJ1-1; TRBD1 matches at 8 bases. V shed 6 bases, J shed 6 bases, and the junction held 12 bases outside the gene matches. Germline V gene lookup returns CDR1 KGHSH and CDR2 LQKENI. The CDR3 has 15 residues. The CDR3 region is CASSAMSQGAAEAFF. CDR3 in DNA: TGTGCCAGCTCCGCTATGTCCCAGGGGGCGGCTGAAGCTTTCTTT.

This chain joins TRBV19 and TRBJ2-3, with D possibly TRBD2 on 5 matching bases. Germline assignment: CDR1 LNHDA and CDR2 SQIVND (reference sequence). Trimming took off 4 bases at V and 0 bases at J, with 23 bases between the two ends. The CDR3 is 19 amino acids. The CDR3 here is CASSTANPRSGYSTDTQYF. The CDR3 region has the DNA TGTGCCAGTAGTACCGCAAACCCCCGATCGGGATACAGCACAGATACGCAGTATTTT.

This chain connects TRBV2 to TRBJ1-5; the D gene is possibly TRBD1 (6 bases). The CDR3 covers 15 residues. Germline-derived CDR1 and CDR2 are SNHLY and FYNNEI. Trimming took 6 bases from V and 1 from J, leaving 13 bases between them. DNA for the CDR3: TGTGCCAGCAGGTCTGGGGGCCAGAGCAATCAGCCCCAGCATTTT. Encoded protein: CASRSGGQSNQPQHF. Using reference TRBV2 and TRBJ1-5 for the parts outside the CDR3, the full variable domain is EPEVTQTPSHQVTQMGQEVILRCVPISNHLYFYWYRQILGQKVEFLVSFYNNEISEKSEIFDDQFSVERPDGSNFTLKIRSTKLEDSAMYFCASRSGGQSNQPQHFGDGTRLSIL.

V usage is TRBV19 and J usage is TRBJ2-1; 8 bases match TRBD1. V lost 4 bases, J lost 7 bases, and 9 bases stayed unmatched. The germline V gene has CDR1 LNHDA and CDR2 SQIVND (reference sequence). The CDR3 spans 15 residues. CDR3 sequence (DNA): TGTGCCAGTAGTACACCCGGGACAGGTGTAAATGAGCAGTTCTTC. Translated, it gives CASSTPGTGVNEQFF.